One sample yielded the 29 T cell receptor beta chains listed below, sequenced in a study of OX40 agonist ivuxolimab in advanced cancers. Here immunoSEQ multiplex PCR was the method, and the copy in TCRdb shows in-frame clones only, minus some. The sample has fewer than 70,000 clones, approximately 87% seen once. Sequenced here: CD4+ or CD8+ T cells sorted from blood, sampled in a trial of the OX40 agonist ivuxolimab. These receptors all come from an adult with an advanced solid tumor such as melanoma, head and neck, liver or kidney cancer.

Points on this clone: This sequence is one base from a far larger clone and is likely a read error. V is TRBV4-2 and J is TRBJ1-5, with 7 positions matching TRBD1. Trimming removed 3 bases from V and 0 bases from J; junction bases left unmatched: 5. This CDR3 region has 16 residues. Germline lookup yields CDR1 LGHNA and CDR2 YNFKEQ. The CDR3 protein is CASSQGTENSNQPQHF. The CDR3 DNA reads as TGTGCCAGCAGCCAGGGGACAGAAAATAGCAATCAGCCCCAGCATTTT.

V gene TRBV7-2 combines with J gene TRBJ2-7; the D is unclear. Germline lookup yields CDR1 SGHTA and CDR2 FQGNSA. V lost 1 base and J lost 6, with 4 bases in between. This CDR3 contains 11 residues. CDR3 sequence (DNA): TGTGCCAGCAGCTTAGTCGTCGAGCAGTACTTC. Its protein is CASSLVVEQYF.

For the CDR3, the DNA is TGTGCCAGCAGCTTCGGACTAGCGGGCTACAATGAGCAGTTCTTC. Its translation: CASSFGLAGYNEQFF. The V call is TRBV7-2, the J call TRBJ2-1; 11 bases map to TRBD2. V dropped 3 bases and J dropped 3; count of bases not matched to a gene: 1. Germline CDR1 is SGHTA and CDR2 is FQGNSA. The CDR3 is 15 residues long.

The chain carries TRBV5-1 and TRBJ1-1, with 8 nucleotides matching TRBD1. The CDR3 is 17 amino acids. With 1 base clipped from V and 1 base from J, the junction kept 9 bases outside the gene matches. CDR1 is SGHRS, CDR2 YFSETQ, per germline. Here the CDR3 DNA reads TGCGCCAGCAGCTTGAGGGCAGGGGGCTTAGGGAACACTGAAGCTTTCTTT. It is translated as CASSLRAGGLGNTEAFF.

This clone was seen only once. The chain is built from TRBV4-1 and TRBJ2-1; 10 nucleotides match TRBD2. Trimming took 4 bases from V and 7 from J; bases not matched to a gene: 7. The CDR3 contains 15 residues. The germline V gene encodes CDR1 MGHRA and CDR2 YSYEKL. The CDR3 DNA sequence: TGCGCCAGCAGCCCTCTAGCGGGAGTAGCAAATGAGCAGTTCTTC. The encoded protein is CASSPLAGVANEQFF.

The rearrangement links TRBV29-1 to TRBJ2-5; TRBD2 aligns across 8 bases. This CDR3 has 13 residues. CDR1 and CDR2 from the germline V gene are SQVTM and ANQGSEA. The V segment lost 3 bases and the J segment 2 bases; nucleotides outside the gene matches: 2. The CDR3 here is CSVELAGQETQYF. The CDR3 coding sequence is TGCAGCGTTGAGTTAGCGGGGCAAGAGACCCAGTACTTC.

The J gene is TRBJ1-2, the V gene TRBV27; 8 nucleotides agree with TRBD1. The CDR3 consists of 13 residues. CDR1 MNHEY and CDR2 SMNVEV come from the germline V gene (reference sequence). J was trimmed by 7 bases and V by 11 bases; bases with no gene match: 12. The CDR3 loop reads CAARRTGMTGYTF. The CDR3 DNA reads TGTGCCGCCCGACGGACAGGGATGACTGGCTACACCTTC.

The chain has TRBV30 and TRBJ2-7; 7 bases are a match to TRBD2. With V trimmed by 4 bases and J by 3 bases, 6 bases remained unmatched. The CDR3 runs to 13 residues. Per the germline V gene, CDR1 is GTSNPN and CDR2 is SVGIG (reference sequence). The CDR3 bases are TGTGCCTGGAATGGGGGGGTAAGCTACGAGCAGTACTTC. It yields the protein CAWNGGVSYEQYF.

This clone was seen only once. The rearrangement links TRBV29-1 to TRBJ2-2; 10 nucleotides match TRBD1. The CDR3 is made up of 13 amino acids. The J segment lost 5 bases and the V segment lost 6 bases, leaving 3 bases of the junction unmatched. Germline CDR1 is SQVTM and CDR2 is ANQGSEA. The CDR3 nucleotides are TGCAGCGTGGGACAGGGGCGGACCGGGGAGCTGTTTTTT. This sequence encodes CSVGQGRTGELFF.

V gene TRBV19 combines with J gene TRBJ1-5, with D unresolved. CDR3 length: 16 residues. V was shortened by 3 bases and J by 4 bases, with 16 bases between the two germline ends. Germline-derived CDR1 and CDR2 are LNHDA and SQIVND (reference sequence). In DNA, the CDR3 is TGTGCCAGTAGTATCCACAGTCCAGCTGGGAATCAGCCCCAGCATTTT. Protein: CASSIHSPAGNQPQHF. Together with reference TRBV19 and TRBJ1-5, the CDR3 gives the full variable domain: DGGITQSPKYLFRKEGQNVTLSCEQNLNHDAMYWYRQDPGQGLRLIYYSQIVNDFQKGDIAEGYSVSREKKESFPLTVTSAQKNPTAFYLCASSIHSPAGNQPQHFGDGTRLSIL.

The chain combines TRBV5-1 with TRBJ2-2; maybe TRBD1 (6 bases). The CDR3 totals 14 residues. Per the germline V gene, CDR1 is SGHRS and CDR2 is YFSETQ. V was shortened by 4 bases and J by 3 bases, with 10 bases between the two germline ends. The CDR3 DNA is TGCGCCAGCAGCCCCGACAGGCACACCGGGGAGCTGTTTTTT. Translating it yields CASSPDRHTGELFF.

This clone was observed a handful of times. The chain uses TRBV27 and TRBJ1-1; TRBD1 might be the D (5 bases). The V end was cut by 5 bases, the J end by 5 bases, with 18 bases between. In germline, CDR1 is MNHEY, CDR2 SMNVEV (reference sequence). The CDR3 runs 15 residues. CDR3 nucleotides: TGTGCCAGCAGTCCGGGGGGAGGGAGGATAACTGAAGCTTTCTTT. Its translation is CASSPGGGRITEAFF.

The chain links TRBV10-3 to TRBJ2-7; D call uncertain. The CDR3 is 14 amino acids. Trimming shortened V by 4 bases and J by 4 bases, and 14 bases separated the two germline ends. Germline CDR1 is ENHRY and CDR2 is SYGVKD. This CDR3 is CAISGAPTTYEQYF. The CDR3 DNA is TGTGCCATCAGTGGTGCCCCGACAACTTACGAGCAGTACTTC.

The chain couples TRBV6-6 to TRBJ2-3, with no clear D. This CDR3 spans 15 amino acids. Deletions cut 10 bases from V and 6 bases from J, with 23 bases between. Germline CDR1 reads MNHNY; CDR2 reads SVGAGI (reference sequence). CDR3 bases: TGTGCCATTTCAAGGGTGGTCGGAAAGCTCGATACGCAGTATTTT. Protein product: CAISRVVGKLDTQYF.

The genes are TRBV11-2 and TRBJ1-4; 12 bases map to TRBD1. This CDR3 region has 14 residues. Per germline, CDR1 SGHAT and CDR2 FQNNGV. V lost 4 bases, J lost 8 bases, and 2 bases stayed unmatched. CDR3 nucleotides: TGTGCCAGCAGCTCGGGACAGGGGGCGGAAAAACTGTTTTTT. It specifies CASSSGQGAEKLFF.

The chain carries TRBV4-3 and TRBJ1-2; possibly TRBD1 for D (5 bases). V lost 0 bases to trimming and J lost 4 bases, with 12 bases between them. CDR1 LGHNA and CDR2 YSLEER come from the germline V gene. The CDR3 runs to 15 residues. CDR3 protein: CASSQDLRDVYGYTF. The CDR3 region has the DNA TGCGCCAGCAGCCAAGATTTGCGGGACGTCTATGGCTACACCTTC.

This chain joins TRBV5-1 and TRBJ2-5; possible D gene TRBD1, 6 bases. This CDR3 spans 15 amino acids. The V gene lost 4 bases and the J gene lost 1 base, with 14 bases spanning the gap. In germline, CDR1 is SGHRS, CDR2 YFSETQ. The CDR3 DNA sequence: TGCGCCAGCAGCCTAGAATCAGGGGTCCAAGAGACCCAGTACTTC. This gives the protein CASSLESGVQETQYF.

The chain carries TRBV5-6 and TRBJ1-6; 8 bases are a match to TRBD1. CDR1 is SGHDT, CDR2 YYEEEE, per germline. This CDR3 spans 14 amino acids. The V and J ends lost 0 bases and 7 bases, in that order; junction bases with no gene match: 0. CDR3 residues: CASSLGTGNSPLHF. For the CDR3, the DNA is TGTGCCAGCAGCTTGGGGACAGGGAATTCACCCCTCCACTTT.

J is TRBJ2-2 and V is TRBV9; D gene ambiguous. Trimming stripped 0 bases from V and 2 bases from J, with 8 bases between. Germline CDR1 and CDR2: SGDLS and YYNGEE. The CDR3 has 15 amino acids. Here the CDR3 DNA reads TGTGCCAGCAGCGTAGCCGGGTCTAACACCGGGGAGCTGTTTTTT. Protein sequence: CASSVAGSNTGELFF.

V gene TRBV27 combines with J gene TRBJ2-1, with D perhaps matching TRBD1 (6 bases). The CDR3 sequence is 17 residues long. In germline, CDR1 is MNHEY, CDR2 SMNVEV (reference sequence). V was shortened by 6 bases and J by 0 bases, with 18 bases between the two germline ends. CDR3 protein: CASSLLATGSSYNEQFF. The CDR3 DNA reads TGTGCCAGCAGCCTTTTGGCCACAGGGAGCTCCTACAATGAGCAGTTCTTC.

V usage is TRBV4-3 and J usage is TRBJ1-1, with D possibly matching TRBD1 (6 bases). There are 17 residues in the CDR3. The V end lost 2 bases, the J end lost 0 bases, and 16 bases lay between the germline ends. CDR1 is LGHNA and CDR2 is YSLEER in the germline V gene. DNA of the CDR3: TGCGCCAGCAGCCAACACAGGCGCAGGGGTATGAACACTGAAGCTTTCTTT. It encodes CASSQHRRRGMNTEAFF.

The V call is TRBV4-2, the J call TRBJ2-1; TRBD2 is a possible D gene (5 bases). The V gene lost 1 base and the J gene lost 0 bases, with 16 bases spanning the gap. The CDR3 spans 18 residues. Looked up from germline, CDR1 is LGHNA and CDR2 is YNFKEQ. The CDR3 region has the DNA TGTGCCAGCAGCCAAGTCTGGGCGGCGGGTAGCTCCTACAATGAGCAGTTCTTC. Residues: CASSQVWAAGSSYNEQFF.

This chain uses TRBV14 with TRBJ1-6, with TRBD1 matching 10 bases. CDR3 length: 19 amino acids. With V trimmed by 1 base and J by 3 bases, 9 bases remained unmatched. Germline lookup yields CDR1 SGHDN and CDR2 FVKESK. In DNA form, the CDR3 reads TGTGCCAGCAGCCAAGGATCTCGGGGACAGGGGTACTATAATTCACCCCTCCACTTT. It codes for CASSQGSRGQGYYNSPLHF.

This clone was counted a few times. The chain joins TRBV2 to TRBJ2-7, with 7 bases identical to TRBD1. J was trimmed by 3 bases and V by 5 bases; bases with no gene match: 4. The CDR3 consists of 13 residues. Per the germline V gene, CDR1 is SNHLY and CDR2 is FYNNEI. CDR3 in DNA: TGTGCCAGCAGTCTGACAGGGTTCTACGAGCAGTACTTC. As protein: CASSLTGFYEQYF.

This clone was found many times. This chain uses TRBV4-2 with TRBJ1-1; 9 positions agree with TRBD1. The CDR3 length is 17 residues. V lost 0 bases to trimming and J lost 5 bases; unmatched junction nucleotides: 10. Germline values: CDR1 LGHNA, CDR2 YNFKEQ. CDR3 bases: TGTGCCAGCAGCCAAGATAATTGGGGACAGGGTCGAACTGAAGCTTTCTTT. Translation: CASSQDNWGQGRTEAFF.

This clone was detected a few times. The J gene is TRBJ1-6, the V gene TRBV4-3; weak D call: TRBD1 (5 bases). Germline V gene data show CDR1 as LGHNA and CDR2 as YSLEER. V lost 5 bases and J lost 4, with 12 bases in between. The CDR3 length is 15 residues. For the CDR3, the DNA is TGCGCCAGCAGCAATGGGGGAACGTATAATTCACCCCTCCACTTT. Translated: CASSNGGTYNSPLHF.

This chain uses TRBV4-3 with TRBJ1-2; D might be TRBD1 (6 bases). V dropped 0 bases and J dropped 6 bases, with 14 bases sitting between them. In germline, CDR1 is LGHNA, CDR2 YSLEER. This CDR3 has 15 residues. CDR3 sequence (DNA): TGCGCCAGCAGCCAAGAGGGGGGGCGCATCGATGGCTACACCTTC. Translated, it gives CASSQEGGRIDGYTF.

This clone appeared a single time. The chain combines TRBV29-1 with TRBJ2-7, with TRBD1 matching over 7 bases. The CDR3 runs to 12 residues. Looked up from germline, CDR1 is SQVTM and CDR2 is ANQGSEA. The chain's CDR3 is CSSTGTDYEQYF. The DNA of the CDR3 is TGCAGTAGCACCGGGACAGACTACGAGCAGTACTTC.

V and J are TRBV5-4 and TRBJ2-5; TRBD2 might be the D (7 bases). Germline CDR1 and CDR2: SGHNT and YYREEE (reference sequence). The CDR3 is 13 amino acids. Deletions cut 3 bases from V and 5 bases from J, with 11 bases between. This CDR3 is CASSWRGGETQYF. The CDR3 DNA reads as TGTGCCAGCAGCTGGAGGGGGGGGGAGACCCAGTACTTC.